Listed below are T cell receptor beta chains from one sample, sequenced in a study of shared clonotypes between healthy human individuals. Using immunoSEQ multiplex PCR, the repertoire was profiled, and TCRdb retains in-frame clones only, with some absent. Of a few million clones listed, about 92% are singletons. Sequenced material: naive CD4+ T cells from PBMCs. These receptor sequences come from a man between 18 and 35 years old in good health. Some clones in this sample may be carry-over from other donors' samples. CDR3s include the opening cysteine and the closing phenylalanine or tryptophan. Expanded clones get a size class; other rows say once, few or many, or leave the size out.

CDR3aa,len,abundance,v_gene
CASSQDGLVGNEQYF,15,.,TRBV4-2
CASSETAYEQYF,12,.,TRBV2
CASSSRGTSVYEQFF,15,.,TRBV5-1
CASSRTRYETQYF,13,.,TRBV5-6
CSVREHYEQYF,11,.,TRBV29-1
CASSSLVSGGSDTQYF,16,.,TRBV5-1
CASSPYRNRVSTQETQYF,18,.,TRBV4-1
CASSENRVVTEAFF,14,.,TRBV2
CASSEGAQETQYF,13,.,TRBV25-1
CASSQDDRRDTQYF,14,.,TRBV4-1
CASGLVLLGDEQYF,14,.,TRBV12-5
CASSATGTGSYNEQFF,16,.,TRBV5-1
CASSPLIRGTEAFF,14,.,TRBV5-6
CSVEGLDRLWDYTF,14,.,TRBV29-1
CASSKDGALGYGYTF,15,.,TRBV19
CASSPDRAGVTQYF,14,.,TRBV7-8
CASSASLGGLPDTQYF,16,.,TRBV28
CSAWAAEKAFF,11,.,TRBV20-1
CASSAHRDRGHYEQYF,16,.,TRBV27
CAWTDRDYGYTF,12,.,TRBV30
CSVDGGRVPYEQYF,14,.,TRBV29-1
CASSVGHPYEQYF,13,.,TRBV6-1
CSVARVGVETQYF,13,.,TRBV29-1
CASSLTWDRTNEKLFF,16,.,TRBV7-9
CASSSPHRGMNTEAFF,16,few,TRBV6-5